Listed below are T cell receptor beta chains from one sample, sequenced in a study of blood T cell repertoires in COVID-19. Profiling relied on immunoSEQ multiplex PCR, and the TCRdb table lists in-frame clones only, not all of them. The repertoire holds a few hundred thousand clones, with about 79% as singletons. Material for sequencing was peripheral blood. Every receptor here comes from a woman aged 40-49 years who had recovered from COVID-19. Each CDR3 is given with its conserved first and last residue. Fields, in order: CDR3 DNA, CDR3 protein, J gene, D gene, clone size, V gene. A D gene is named only where the DNA matches it firmly. Size is omitted from some rows. Given values are once, few, many or a class for expanded clones.

CDR3nt: TGTGCCAGCAGCATCGGGAAGCCGGGACAGGGCAGTAATTCACCCCTCCACTTT; CDR3aa: CASSIGKPGQGSNSPLHF; j_gene: TRBJ1-6; d_gene: TRBD1; abundance: -; v_gene: TRBV7-2
CDR3nt: TGTGCCAGCAGTTACAACGGGGGGGCCACAGATACGCAGTATTTT; CDR3aa: CASSYNGGATDTQYF; j_gene: TRBJ2-3; d_gene: TRBD2; abundance: -; v_gene: TRBV6-2/TRBV6-3
CDR3nt: TGTGCCAGCAGCCGCCAGGGCGGGGGCGAGCAGTACTTC; CDR3aa: CASSRQGGGEQYF; j_gene: TRBJ2-7; d_gene: TRBD2; abundance: -; v_gene: TRBV3-1/TRBV3-2
CDR3nt: TGTGCCAGCAGTGTGCCGGGACTAGCGGGGTATGGAGAGACCCAGTACTTC; CDR3aa: CASSVPGLAGYGETQYF; j_gene: TRBJ2-5; d_gene: TRBD2; abundance: once; v_gene: TRBV2
CDR3nt: TGTGCCAGCAGCTTGATCAGGACTGAGCAGTACTTC; CDR3aa: CASSLIRTEQYF; j_gene: TRBJ2-7; d_gene: -; abundance: few; v_gene: TRBV5-6
CDR3nt: TGTGCCAGCATAGAAACCATGAACACTGAAGCTTTCTTT; CDR3aa: CASIETMNTEAFF; j_gene: TRBJ1-1; d_gene: -; abundance: -; v_gene: TRBV2
CDR3nt: TGTGCCAGCAGCCAAGTTGTTTCCTTTACTGAAGCTTTCTTT; CDR3aa: CASSQVVSFTEAFF; j_gene: TRBJ1-1; d_gene: -; abundance: -; v_gene: TRBV3-1/TRBV3-2
CDR3nt: TGTGCCAGCAGCTTAAGTGCTAGAAATAGCGGTGAGCAGTTCTTC; CDR3aa: CASSLSARNSGEQFF; j_gene: TRBJ2-1; d_gene: -; abundance: -; v_gene: TRBV7-3
CDR3nt: TGTGCCATCAGTGTTTACGAGGGATCGGGCACTGAAGCTTTCTTT; CDR3aa: CAISVYEGSGTEAFF; j_gene: TRBJ1-1; d_gene: -; abundance: -; v_gene: TRBV10-3
CDR3nt: TGTGCCAGCAGCGGTAGCGCAGGGGGCTACGAAAAACTGTTTTTT; CDR3aa: CASSGSAGGYEKLFF; j_gene: TRBJ1-4; d_gene: TRBD1; abundance: -; v_gene: TRBV7-2